What follows are 31 T cell receptor beta chains derived from one specimen sequenced in a study of vaccination and CD4 T cells after COVID-19. At the Johns Hopkins FTIC core, DNA taken from cultured CD4+ T cells was sequenced by way of the Oncomine TCR Beta short-read assay. TCRdb itself ran the PCR reads through MiXCR, one entry per CDR3 protein. This sample has over 15,000 distinct CDR3 sequences, with approximately 45% found just once. Which antigens these TCRs recognize remains unknown. Treatment noted: approximately 11-day PBMC culture with coronavirus spike peptide pools or control peptides (ViraFEST assay). The sample was CD4+ T cells from blood, cultured in vitro, taken after SARS-CoV-2 vaccination. These receptors all come from a human donor who had recovered from COVID-19.

This clonotype was found once. The V and J genes are TRBV6-1 and TRBJ2-2; 13 bases align to TRBD2. The CDR3 covers 18 residues. V was clipped by 7 bases and J by 2 bases; unmatched bases: 10. Germline V gene lookup returns CDR1 MNHNS and CDR2 SASEGT. In nucleotides, the CDR3 is TGTGCCAGCATTATGCTCGGGACTAGCGGGATCAACACCGGGGAGCTGTTTTTT. The encoded protein is CASIMLGTSGINTGELFF.

The genes are TRBV27 and TRBJ2-7, with D possibly TRBD1 on 5 matching bases. The CDR3 consists of 13 residues. Deletions cut 6 bases from V and 3 bases from J, with 12 bases between. The germline V gene has CDR1 MNHEY and CDR2 SMNVEV (reference sequence). The CDR3 region is CASRDTGFYEQYF. In DNA, the CDR3 is TGTGCCAGCAGGGACACAGGATTCTACGAGCAGTACTTC.

This clonotype appeared a few times. V and J are TRBV7-3 and TRBJ2-3; 8 positions agree with TRBD2. V trimming: 1 base; J trimming: 2 bases; junction bases outside the gene matches: 5. Germline V gene lookup returns CDR1 SGHTA and CDR2 FQGTGA. This CDR3 contains 16 residues. The DNA of the CDR3 is TGTGCCAGCAGCTTAATCGGGGGGGACATCACAGATACGCAGTATTTT. Its protein is CASSLIGGDITDTQYF.

This clonotype was counted only a few times. The chain is built from TRBV10-3 and TRBJ2-7; maybe TRBD1 (6 bases). V lost 11 bases and J 4 bases, leaving 24 bases between the germline ends. Germline values: CDR1 ENHRY, CDR2 SYGVKD. There are 15 residues in the CDR3. Written as DNA, the CDR3 is TGTGCCTCCACATTTGACGGGTCAGGGGAGTACGAGCAGTACTTC. This gives the protein CASTFDGSGEYEQYF.

The J gene is TRBJ2-7, the V gene TRBV12-3 or TRBV12-4, with D possibly TRBD2 on 5 matching bases. This CDR3 has 11 amino acids. Trimming stripped 5 bases from V and 8 bases from J, with 10 bases between. CDR3 protein: CASSSGLQQYF. The CDR3 region has the DNA TGTGCCAGCAGTAGTGGACTCCAGCAGTACTTC.

J is TRBJ2-5 and V is TRBV7-9; D might be TRBD1 (6 bases). Trimming cost V 1 base and J 3 bases, with 12 bases left between them. Per the germline V gene, CDR1 is SEHNR and CDR2 is FQNEAQ (reference sequence). This CDR3 spans 15 amino acids. CDR3 in DNA: TGTGCCAGCAGCTTAGGGTGGACAGTTGAAGAGACCCAGTACTTC. Encoded protein: CASSLGWTVEETQYF.

The chain uses TRBV6-1 and TRBJ1-4; D is uncertain. V shed 9 bases and J shed 9 bases, with 11 bases lying between them. The germline CDR1 and CDR2 sequences are MNHNS and SASEGT. CDR3 length: 11 residues. For the CDR3, the DNA is TGTGCCAGTAGGACGGGCCAAAAACTGTTTTTT. Amino acids: CASRTGQKLFF.

CDR3 nucleotide sequence: TGCAGTGCTAGAGATATGGTAACTAGCGCGAGCTCCTACGAGCAGTACTTC. This encodes CSARDMVTSASSYEQYF. This chain uses TRBV20-1 with TRBJ2-7, with TRBD2 identical over 7 bases. The V segment lost 0 bases and the J segment 0 bases; nucleotides outside the gene matches: 11. The germline V gene has CDR1 DFQATT and CDR2 SNEGSKA (reference sequence). This CDR3 has 17 amino acids.

This clonotype has a handful of counts. V and J are TRBV6-2 or TRBV6-3 and TRBJ2-1, with 8 bases lining up with TRBD2. The CDR3 is made up of 14 amino acids. With V trimmed by 7 bases and J by 9 bases, 11 bases remained unmatched. Per the germline V gene, CDR1 is MNHEY and CDR2 is SVGEGT. CDR3 residues: CASTTGTRRPEQFF. For the CDR3, the DNA is TGTGCCAGCACGACCGGGACTAGAAGGCCTGAGCAGTTCTTC.

V usage is TRBV6-4 and J usage is TRBJ2-2; D is ambiguous. The V end was cut by 0 bases, the J end by 3 bases, with 2 bases between. This CDR3 has 13 residues. Germline V gives CDR1 MRHNA, CDR2 SNTAGT. CDR3 nucleotide sequence: TGTGCCAGCAGTGACTCTTACACCGGGGAGCTGTTTTTT. The encoded protein is CASSDSYTGELFF.

This chain uses TRBV20-1 with TRBJ1-2; a weak D match, TRBD1 (6 bases). Germline V gene sequence: CDR1 DFQATT, CDR2 SNEGSKA (reference sequence). This CDR3 has 16 amino acids. V was pared by 3 bases and J by 3 bases, with 20 bases between. CDR3 protein: CSASRGQGTLDYGYTF. The DNA of the CDR3 is TGCAGTGCTAGTCGGGGGCAGGGGACCCTTGACTATGGCTACACCTTC.

This clonotype showed up just a few times. The rearrangement uses TRBV20-1 and TRBJ1-5, with D hard to call. This CDR3 is built from 12 residues. CDR1 is DFQATT and CDR2 is SNEGSKA in the germline V gene (reference sequence). DNA of the CDR3: TGCGAAGAGGTGAACAGAGTTCAGCCCCAGCATTTT. Protein sequence: CEEVNRVQPQHF.

Comment on this clonotype: Germline is not matched at one junction end, which may reflect a read error. The chain combines TRBV5-4 with TRBJ2-1; 16 bases are shared with TRBD2. Germline values: CDR1 SGHNT, CDR2 YYREEE (reference sequence). The CDR3 spans 17 residues. CDR3 protein: CASRLGLAGGPNNEQFF. In DNA, the CDR3 is TGTGCCAGCAGGTTGGGACTAGCGGGAGGGCCCAACAATGAGCAGTTCTTC.

The CDR3 protein is CASKIDRGQNTGELFF. DNA for the CDR3: TGTGCCAGCAAGATCGACAGGGGGCAAAACACCGGGGAGCTGTTTTTT. The chain is built from TRBV2 and TRBJ2-2; 10 bases are shared with TRBD1. The V segment lost 7 bases and the J segment 2 bases; nucleotides outside the gene matches: 7. The CDR3 has 16 amino acids. Germline CDR1 and CDR2: SNHLY and FYNNEI.

The chain employs TRBV28 and TRBJ1-1; D call uncertain. V lost 5 bases and J lost 9, with 16 bases in between. The CDR3 spans 13 residues. From germline, CDR1 is MDHEN and CDR2 SYDVKM. DNA for the CDR3: TGTGCCAGCAGTCCCCAACAACTTCAAAAAGCTTTCTTT. This gives the protein CASSPQQLQKAFF.

The genes are TRBV7-9 and TRBJ2-4; TRBD2 matches at 10 bases. With V trimmed by 6 bases and J by 3 bases, 11 bases remained unmatched. Germline V gives CDR1 SEHNR, CDR2 FQNEAQ (reference sequence). The CDR3 totals 17 residues. The CDR3 coding sequence is TGTGCCAGCAGGAAAAGCGGGAGGGCCGATCGCAAAAACATTCAGTACTTC. It codes for CASRKSGRADRKNIQYF.

This rearrangement joins TRBV27 to TRBJ2-7; D tentatively reads TRBD1 or TRBD2 (5 bases each). The CDR3 runs 14 residues. Germline V lookup: CDR1 MNHEY, CDR2 SMNVEV (reference sequence). The V gene lost 2 bases and the J gene lost 6 bases, with 14 bases spanning the gap. CDR3 DNA: TGTGCCAGCAGTTTAGAGGGGCGGGTGGGCGAGCAGTACTTC. This gives the protein CASSLEGRVGEQYF.

The chain combines TRBV2 with TRBJ2-2; 15 bases map to TRBD2. Germline CDR1 SNHLY, CDR2 FYNNEI. The CDR3 sequence is 17 residues long. The junction had 9 bases not matched to a gene; V was cut back by 6 bases and J by 7 bases. The CDR3 loop is CASSLGLAGGSFGELFF. In nucleotides, the CDR3 is TGTGCCAGCAGCCTGGGACTAGCGGGAGGCTCGTTCGGGGAGCTGTTTTTT.

V and J are TRBV6-5 and TRBJ2-2; 10 bases align to TRBD2. The junction had 17 bases not matched to a gene; V was cut back by 0 bases and J by 7 bases. Looked up from germline, CDR1 is MNHEY and CDR2 is SVGAGI. CDR3 length equals 20 residues. The CDR3 loop is CASSYSSAGYEREGRGELFF. The CDR3 coding sequence is TGTGCCAGCAGTTACTCCTCGGCAGGGTATGAGCGGGAGGGCCGCGGGGAGCTGTTTTTT.

This clonotype is medium-sized by share. V usage is TRBV6-5 and J usage is TRBJ2-1; TRBD2 agrees at 10 bases. The CDR3 has 18 residues. The germline V gene has CDR1 MNHEY and CDR2 SVGAGI. V gave up 0 bases and J gave up 5 bases; unmatched junction bases: 10. CDR3 sequence reads: CASSYSISTSGKHNEQFF. The CDR3 DNA reads as TGTGCCAGCAGTTACTCGATATCAACTAGCGGGAAACACAATGAGCAGTTCTTC.

The CDR3 spells CSARDLSAGGAEPQHF. The CDR3 region has the DNA TGCAGTGCTAGAGATCTGTCCGCAGGGGGTGCGGAGCCCCAGCATTTT. The V gene is TRBV20-1, the J gene TRBJ1-5; TRBD1 matches at 7 bases. This CDR3 spans 16 amino acids. J lost 8 bases, V lost 0 bases, and 13 bases had no gene match. Germline V lookup: CDR1 DFQATT, CDR2 SNEGSKA (reference sequence).

The rearrangement links TRBV6-1 to TRBJ2-5; perhaps TRBD2 as D (6 bases). This CDR3 has 13 residues. Germline V gene lookup returns CDR1 MNHNS and CDR2 SASEGT. Trimming removed 6 bases at V and 1 base at J, with 9 bases between. CDR3 in amino acids: CASSGSLQETQYF. CDR3 bases: TGTGCCAGCAGCGGGAGCCTCCAAGAGACCCAGTACTTC.

The chain carries TRBV27 and TRBJ1-5, with D maybe TRBD1 (5 bases). Deletions cut 3 bases from V and 2 bases from J, with 11 bases between. CDR1 and CDR2 from the germline V gene are MNHEY and SMNVEV (reference sequence). CDR3 length: 15 amino acids. The DNA of the CDR3 is TGTGCCAGCAGTTTTGGGGGTCTAGGCAATCAGCCCCAGCATTTT. Encoded protein: CASSFGGLGNQPQHF.

The CDR3 reads CASSRDRGHTEAFF. CDR3 DNA sequence: TGTGCCAGCAGCCGGGACAGGGGGCACACTGAAGCTTTCTTT. The genes are TRBV28 and TRBJ1-1; the match to TRBD1 covers 12 bases. Germline trimming cut 6 bases from V and 3 bases from J; bases unmatched to any gene: 2. The CDR3 length is 14 residues. CDR1 is MDHEN and CDR2 is SYDVKM in the germline V gene.

The V and J genes are TRBV11-2 and TRBJ1-1, with D perhaps matching TRBD1 (6 bases). Per germline, CDR1 SGHAT and CDR2 FQNNGV. This CDR3 contains 13 residues. Trimming removed 5 bases at V and 4 bases at J, with 11 bases between. The CDR3 bases are TGTGCCAGCAGCGTAACAGGGAGCACTGAAGCTTTCTTT. Translation gives CASSVTGSTEAFF.

The chain couples TRBV20-1 to TRBJ1-1; D is perhaps TRBD1 (5 bases). Germline CDR1 reads DFQATT; CDR2 reads SNEGSKA (reference sequence). This CDR3 region has 15 residues. V was clipped by 0 bases and J by 2 bases, with 13 bases between them. The CDR3 sequence: CSARDPRGDNTEAFF. The CDR3 DNA follows: TGCAGTGCTAGAGATCCGCGGGGGGATAACACTGAAGCTTTCTTT.

V gene TRBV20-1 combines with J gene TRBJ2-3; D might be TRBD2 (6 bases). CDR1 DFQATT and CDR2 SNEGSKA come from the germline V gene (reference sequence). Between the trimmed V and J ends, which lost 1 base and 1 base, there was a span of 9 bases. This CDR3 region has 14 residues. The CDR3: CSARVGGGTDTQYF. The CDR3 nucleotides are TGCAGTGCTAGAGTCGGGGGAGGCACAGATACGCAGTATTTT.

The J gene is TRBJ2-7, the V gene TRBV19; D might be TRBD1 (5 bases). The CDR3 totals 12 residues. Germline-derived CDR1 and CDR2 are LNHDA and SQIVND (reference sequence). V lost 5 bases and J lost 4, with 9 bases in between. The CDR3 coding sequence is TGTGCCAGTAGTTCAGGGAAATACGAGCAGTACTTC. Residues: CASSSGKYEQYF.

This chain uses TRBV20-1 with TRBJ2-1; the match to TRBD2 covers 11 bases. Germline loops: CDR1 DFQATT, CDR2 SNEGSKA (reference sequence). This CDR3 has 17 amino acids. The J segment lost 4 bases and the V segment lost 3 bases, leaving 11 bases of the junction unmatched. The CDR3 loop is CSASRQSGTSGYNEQFF. CDR3 DNA sequence: TGCAGTGCTAGTCGTCAAAGCGGGACTAGCGGATACAATGAGCAGTTCTTC.

As for this clonotype: At one boundary the junction diverges from the germline segment, which might be a read error. The chain combines TRBV24-1 with TRBJ2-7; D unclear. The CDR3 sequence is 13 residues long. Germline lookup yields CDR1 KGHDR and CDR2 SFDVKD. CDR3 sequence (DNA): TGTGCCACTAGTGATTCATTCGACTTCGAGCAGTACTTC. Its translation is CATSDSFDFEQYF.

The chain links TRBV20-1 to TRBJ2-5; 7 bases are shared with TRBD1. CDR3 size: 15 residues. V dropped 0 bases and J dropped 5; count of bases not matched to a gene: 9. Germline CDR1 reads DFQATT; CDR2 reads SNEGSKA (reference sequence). CDR3 residues: CSARDHTGESETQYF. CDR3 bases: TGCAGTGCTAGAGACCACACAGGGGAGTCCGAGACCCAGTACTTC.